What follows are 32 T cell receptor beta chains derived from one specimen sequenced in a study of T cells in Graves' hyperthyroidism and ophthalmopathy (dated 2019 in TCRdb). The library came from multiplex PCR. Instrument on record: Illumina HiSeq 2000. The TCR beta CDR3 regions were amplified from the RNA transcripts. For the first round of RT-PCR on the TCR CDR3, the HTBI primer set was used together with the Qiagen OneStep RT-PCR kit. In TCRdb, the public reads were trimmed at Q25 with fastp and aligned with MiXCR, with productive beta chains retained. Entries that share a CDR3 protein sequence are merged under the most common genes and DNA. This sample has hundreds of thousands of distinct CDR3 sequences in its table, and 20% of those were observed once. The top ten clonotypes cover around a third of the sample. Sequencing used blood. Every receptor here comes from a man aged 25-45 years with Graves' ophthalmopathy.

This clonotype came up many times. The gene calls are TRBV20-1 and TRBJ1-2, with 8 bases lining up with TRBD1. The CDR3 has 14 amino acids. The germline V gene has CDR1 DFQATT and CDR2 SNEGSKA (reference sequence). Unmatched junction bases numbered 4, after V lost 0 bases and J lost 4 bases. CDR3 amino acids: CSARDRGLIYGYTF. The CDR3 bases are TGCAGTGCTAGAGACAGGGGGCTTATCTATGGCTACACCTTC.

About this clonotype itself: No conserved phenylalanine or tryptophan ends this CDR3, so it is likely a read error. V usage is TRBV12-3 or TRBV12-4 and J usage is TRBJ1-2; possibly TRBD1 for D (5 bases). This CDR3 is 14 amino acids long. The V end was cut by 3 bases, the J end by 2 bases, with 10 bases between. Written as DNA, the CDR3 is TGTGCCAGCAGTTTTCGACAGATGAACTATGGCTACACCCTC. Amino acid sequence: CASSFRQMNYGYTL.

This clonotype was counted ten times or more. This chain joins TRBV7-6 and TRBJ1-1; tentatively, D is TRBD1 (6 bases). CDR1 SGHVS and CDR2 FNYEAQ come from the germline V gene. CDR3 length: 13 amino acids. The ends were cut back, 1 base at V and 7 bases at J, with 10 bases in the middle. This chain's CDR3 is CASSLGGAIEAFF. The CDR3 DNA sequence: TGTGCCAGCAGCTTAGGGGGGGCGATTGAAGCTTTCTTT.

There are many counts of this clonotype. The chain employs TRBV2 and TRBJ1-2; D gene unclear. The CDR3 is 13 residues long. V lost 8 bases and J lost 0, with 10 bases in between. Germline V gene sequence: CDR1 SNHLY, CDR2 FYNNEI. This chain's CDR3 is CASLPGTNYGYTF. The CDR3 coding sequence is TGTGCCAGCCTGCCCGGCACTAACTATGGCTACACCTTC.

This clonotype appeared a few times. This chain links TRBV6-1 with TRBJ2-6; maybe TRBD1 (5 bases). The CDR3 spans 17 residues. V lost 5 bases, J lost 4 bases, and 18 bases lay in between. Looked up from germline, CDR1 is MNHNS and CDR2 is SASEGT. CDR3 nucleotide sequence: TGTGCCAGCAGTCGACGACCCACAGGTATGGGGGCCAACGTCCTGACTTTC. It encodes CASSRRPTGMGANVLTF.

The CDR3 is CASSWGEFGELFF. DNA of the CDR3: TGTGCCAGCAGTTGGGGGGAGTTCGGGGAGCTGTTTTTT. This sequence joins TRBV6-5 and TRBJ2-2, with D perhaps TRBD2 (6 bases). Per the germline V gene, CDR1 is MNHEY and CDR2 is SVGAGI. Between the trimmed V and J ends, which lost 4 bases and 7 bases, there was a span of 10 bases. This CDR3 is 13 amino acids long.

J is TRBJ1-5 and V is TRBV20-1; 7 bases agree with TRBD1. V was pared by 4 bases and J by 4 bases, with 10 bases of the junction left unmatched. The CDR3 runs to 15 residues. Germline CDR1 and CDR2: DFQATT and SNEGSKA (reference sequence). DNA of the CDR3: TGCAGTGCTAACCCCCGGGACAGATCTAATCAGCCCCAGCATTTT. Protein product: CSANPRDRSNQPQHF.

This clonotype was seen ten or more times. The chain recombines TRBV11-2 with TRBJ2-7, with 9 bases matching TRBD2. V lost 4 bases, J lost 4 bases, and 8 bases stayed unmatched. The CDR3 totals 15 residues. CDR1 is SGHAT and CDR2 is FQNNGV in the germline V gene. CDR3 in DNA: TGTGCCAGCAGCTCAGCGGCGGGGGGGAATTACGAGCAGTACTTC. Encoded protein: CASSSAAGGNYEQYF.

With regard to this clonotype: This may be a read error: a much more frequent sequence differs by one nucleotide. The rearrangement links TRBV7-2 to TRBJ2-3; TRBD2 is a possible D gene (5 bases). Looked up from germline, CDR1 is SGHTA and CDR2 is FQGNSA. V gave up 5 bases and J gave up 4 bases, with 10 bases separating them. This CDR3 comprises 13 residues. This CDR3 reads CASSPQRADTQYF. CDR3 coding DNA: TGTGCCAGCAGCCCCCAGAGGGCAGATACGCAGTATTTT.

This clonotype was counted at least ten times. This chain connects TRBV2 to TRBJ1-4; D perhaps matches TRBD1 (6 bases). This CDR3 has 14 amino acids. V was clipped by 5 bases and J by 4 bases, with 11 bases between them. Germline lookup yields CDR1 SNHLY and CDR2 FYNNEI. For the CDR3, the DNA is TGTGCCAGCAGTAAAGACAGGAGTAATGAAAAACTGTTTTTT. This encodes CASSKDRSNEKLFF.

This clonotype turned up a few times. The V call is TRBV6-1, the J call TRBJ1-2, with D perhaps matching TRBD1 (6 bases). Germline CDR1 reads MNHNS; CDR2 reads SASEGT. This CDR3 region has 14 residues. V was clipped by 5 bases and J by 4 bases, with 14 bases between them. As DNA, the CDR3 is TGTGCCAGCAGTCCCGACAGGCGGTTCTATGGCTACACCTTC. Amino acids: CASSPDRRFYGYTF.

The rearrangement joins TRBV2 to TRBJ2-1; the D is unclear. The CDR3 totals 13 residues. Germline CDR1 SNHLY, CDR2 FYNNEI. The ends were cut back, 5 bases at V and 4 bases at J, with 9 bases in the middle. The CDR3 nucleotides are TGTGCCAGCAGTCACCAACGTTACAATGAGCAGTTCTTC. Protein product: CASSHQRYNEQFF.

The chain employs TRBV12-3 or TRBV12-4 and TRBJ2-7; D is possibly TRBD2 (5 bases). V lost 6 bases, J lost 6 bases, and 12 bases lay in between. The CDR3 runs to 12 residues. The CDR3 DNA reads TGTGCCAGCAGCCCTAGCCTTCGCGAGCAGTACTTC. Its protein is CASSPSLREQYF.

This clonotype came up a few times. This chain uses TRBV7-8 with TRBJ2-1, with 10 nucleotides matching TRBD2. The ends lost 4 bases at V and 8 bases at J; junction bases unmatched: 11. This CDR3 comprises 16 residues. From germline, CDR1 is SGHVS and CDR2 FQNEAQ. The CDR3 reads CASSSRAGGPSHEQFF. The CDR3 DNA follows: TGTGCCAGCAGCTCGCGAGCGGGAGGGCCATCGCATGAGCAGTTCTTC.

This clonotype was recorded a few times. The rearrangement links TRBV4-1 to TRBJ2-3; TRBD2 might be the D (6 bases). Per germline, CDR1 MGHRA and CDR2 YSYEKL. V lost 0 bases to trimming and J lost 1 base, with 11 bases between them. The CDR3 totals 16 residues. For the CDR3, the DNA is TGCGCCAGCAGCCAAGATCGCGGGGCAGGCACAGATACGCAGTATTTT. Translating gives CASSQDRGAGTDTQYF.

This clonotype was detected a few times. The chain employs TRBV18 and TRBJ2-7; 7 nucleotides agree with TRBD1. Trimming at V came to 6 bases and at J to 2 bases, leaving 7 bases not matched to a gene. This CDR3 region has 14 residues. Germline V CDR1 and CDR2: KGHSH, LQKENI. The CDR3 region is CASSRQGSTYEQYF. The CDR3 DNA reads TGTGCCAGCTCCCGACAGGGCTCTACCTACGAGCAGTACTTC.

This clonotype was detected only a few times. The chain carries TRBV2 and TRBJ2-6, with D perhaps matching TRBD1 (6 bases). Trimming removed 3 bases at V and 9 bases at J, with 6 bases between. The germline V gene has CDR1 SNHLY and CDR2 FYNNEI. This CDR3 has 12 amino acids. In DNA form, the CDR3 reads TGTGCCAGCAGTGAGGACAGCAACGTCCTGACTTTC. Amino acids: CASSEDSNVLTF.

CDR3 DNA: TGTGCCAGCAGCTTATATAGCATGGCCCCCTACGAGCAGTACTTC. Its protein is CASSLYSMAPYEQYF. The J gene is TRBJ2-7, the V gene TRBV7-9; no firm D call. The ends were cut back, 2 bases at V and 2 bases at J, with 13 bases in the middle. Germline CDR1 reads SEHNR; CDR2 reads FQNEAQ (reference sequence). There are 15 residues in the CDR3.

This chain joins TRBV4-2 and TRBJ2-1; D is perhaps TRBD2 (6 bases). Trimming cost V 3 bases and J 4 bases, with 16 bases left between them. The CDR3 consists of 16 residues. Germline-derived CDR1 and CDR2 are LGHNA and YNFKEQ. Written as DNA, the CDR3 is TGTGCCAGCAGCCAGCACGCGGCTAGCGCTTACAATGAGCAGTTCTTC. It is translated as CASSQHAASAYNEQFF.

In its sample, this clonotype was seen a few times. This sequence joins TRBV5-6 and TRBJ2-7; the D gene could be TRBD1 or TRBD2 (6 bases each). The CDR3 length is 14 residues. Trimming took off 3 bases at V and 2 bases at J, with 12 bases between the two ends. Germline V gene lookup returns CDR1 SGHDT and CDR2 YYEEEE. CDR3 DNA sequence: TGTGCCAGCAGCTCGGGGGCTTTACCCTACGAGCAGTACTTC. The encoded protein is CASSSGALPYEQYF.

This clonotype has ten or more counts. In DNA form, the CDR3 reads TGCAGCGTTGGACAGGACACCTATGGCTACACCTTC. Translated, it gives CSVGQDTYGYTF. The rearrangement joins TRBV29-1 to TRBJ1-2, with D possibly matching TRBD1 (6 bases). Germline V gene sequence: CDR1 SQVTM, CDR2 ANQGSEA. The germline V and J ends were trimmed by 4 bases and 4 bases, with 10 bases remaining between them. The CDR3 covers 12 residues.

The CDR3 nucleotides read TGCGCCAGCAGCGCCGTAGGTTGGGGCGGGAGCAGGGGGTCCTACGAGCAGTACTTC. Its translation: CASSAVGWGGSRGSYEQYF. This chain uses TRBV5-1 with TRBJ2-7; tentatively, D is TRBD1 or TRBD2 (7 bases each). V was shortened by 4 bases and J by 1 base, with 27 bases between the two germline ends. This CDR3 has 19 amino acids. CDR1 and CDR2 from the germline V gene are SGHRS and YFSETQ.

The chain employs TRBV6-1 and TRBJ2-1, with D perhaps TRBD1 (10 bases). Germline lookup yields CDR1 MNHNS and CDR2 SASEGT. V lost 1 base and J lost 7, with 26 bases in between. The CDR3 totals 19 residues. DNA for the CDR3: TGTGCCAGCAGTGAAGGTCCCGGGACAGGGGTAGCGGGAGTTAATGAGCAGTTCTTC. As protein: CASSEGPGTGVAGVNEQFF.

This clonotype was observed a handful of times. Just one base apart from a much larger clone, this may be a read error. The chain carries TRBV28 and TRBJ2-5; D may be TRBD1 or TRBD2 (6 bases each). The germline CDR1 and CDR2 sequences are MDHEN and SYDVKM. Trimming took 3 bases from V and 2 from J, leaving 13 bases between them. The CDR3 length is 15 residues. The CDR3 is CASSLAGGQQETQYF. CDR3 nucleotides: TGTGCCAGCAGTTTGGCCGGGGGCCAACAAGAGACCCAGTACTTC. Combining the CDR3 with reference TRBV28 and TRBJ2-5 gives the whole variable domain DVKVTQSSRYLVKRTGEKVFLECVQDMDHENMFWYRQDPGLGLRLIYFSYDVKMKEKGDIPEGYSVSREKKERFSLILESASTNQTSMYLCASSLAGGQQETQYFGPGTRLLVL.

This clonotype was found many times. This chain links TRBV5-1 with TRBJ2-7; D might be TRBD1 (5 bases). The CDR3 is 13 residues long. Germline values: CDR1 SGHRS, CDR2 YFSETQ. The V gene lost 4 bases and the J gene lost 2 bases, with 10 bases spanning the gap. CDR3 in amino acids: CASSADSTYEQYF. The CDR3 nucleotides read TGCGCCAGCAGCGCAGACAGCACCTACGAGCAGTACTTC.

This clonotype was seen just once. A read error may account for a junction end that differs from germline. In DNA, the CDR3 is TGTGCCAGCTCACGTGGACAGGGACCGAACACTGAAGCTCTCTTT. Encoded protein: CASSRGQGPNTEALF. The rearrangement links TRBV18 to TRBJ1-1; 8 bases line up with TRBD1. Germline CDR1 reads KGHSH; CDR2 reads LQKENI. This CDR3 region has 15 residues.

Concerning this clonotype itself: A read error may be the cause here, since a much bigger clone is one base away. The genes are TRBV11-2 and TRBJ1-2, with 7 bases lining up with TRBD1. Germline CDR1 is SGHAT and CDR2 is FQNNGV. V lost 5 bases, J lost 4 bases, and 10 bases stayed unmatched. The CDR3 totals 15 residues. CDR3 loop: CASSPPAGTVYGYTF. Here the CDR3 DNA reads TGTGCCAGCAGCCCACCCGCCGGGACAGTCTATGGCTACACCTTC.

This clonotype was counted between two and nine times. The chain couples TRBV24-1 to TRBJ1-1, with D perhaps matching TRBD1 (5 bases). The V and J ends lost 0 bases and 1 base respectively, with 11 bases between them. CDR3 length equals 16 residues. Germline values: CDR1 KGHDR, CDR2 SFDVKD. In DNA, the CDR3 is TGTGCCACCAGTGATTTGAGGGGACGGAGGAACACTGAAGCTTTCTTT. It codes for CATSDLRGRRNTEAFF.

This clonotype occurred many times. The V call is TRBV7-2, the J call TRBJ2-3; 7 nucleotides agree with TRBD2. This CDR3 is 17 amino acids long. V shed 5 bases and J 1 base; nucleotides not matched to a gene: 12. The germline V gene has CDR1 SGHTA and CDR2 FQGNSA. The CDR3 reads CASSLLGGKSRTDTQYF. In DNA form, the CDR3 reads TGTGCCAGCAGCCTCTTGGGGGGGAAAAGCCGCACAGATACGCAGTATTTT.

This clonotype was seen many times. CDR3 in amino acids: CASSLEPGQGPLLRGYTF. In nucleotides, the CDR3 is TGTGCCAGCAGCTTAGAACCGGGACAGGGGCCTTTACTGCGCGGCTACACCTTC. This rearrangement joins TRBV5-6 to TRBJ1-2, with 10 positions matching TRBD1. Germline lookup yields CDR1 SGHDT and CDR2 YYEEEE. The CDR3 spans 18 residues. With V trimmed by 2 bases and J by 8 bases, 18 bases remained unmatched.

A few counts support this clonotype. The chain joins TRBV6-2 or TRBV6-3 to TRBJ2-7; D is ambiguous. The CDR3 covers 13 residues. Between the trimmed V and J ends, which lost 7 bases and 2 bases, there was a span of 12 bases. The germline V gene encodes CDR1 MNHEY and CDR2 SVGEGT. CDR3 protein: CASTWTATYEQYF. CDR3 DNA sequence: TGTGCCAGCACCTGGACGGCAACCTACGAGCAGTACTTC.

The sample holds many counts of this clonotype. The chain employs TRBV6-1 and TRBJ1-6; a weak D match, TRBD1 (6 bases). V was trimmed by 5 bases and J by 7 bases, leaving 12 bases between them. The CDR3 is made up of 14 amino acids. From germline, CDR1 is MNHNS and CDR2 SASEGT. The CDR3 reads CASSPRTANSPLHF. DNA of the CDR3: TGTGCCAGCAGTCCCCGGACAGCAAATTCACCCCTCCACTTT.